A selection of T cell receptor beta chains follows, all from one sample in a study of T cell responses to AZD1222 COVID-19 vaccine. Profiled with immunoSEQ multiplex PCR; TCRdb holds only in-frame clones, not every one. The sample yields some 150,000 clones, approximately 87% seen once. Sequences were derived from peripheral blood, sampled on day 0 of MenACWY control vaccination. The source of these receptors is an adult in good health. CDR3s include the opening cysteine and the closing phenylalanine or tryptophan. D genes are given only for firm matches. Clone size is stated in some rows and not others, as once, few, many or a class when expanded.

TRBV7-2	TRBJ2-1	.	TRBD2	TGTGCCAGCAGCTTAGTCGCGGGGGCCTACAATGAGCAGTTCTTC	CASSLVAGAYNEQFF
TRBV24-1	TRBJ2-2	.	.	TGTGCCACCAGTGATTCCCTTAACAGATATCACACCGGGGAGCTGTTTTTT	CATSDSLNRYHTGELFF
TRBV19	TRBJ1-1	.	.	TGTGCCATCGGGGCAACAATGAACACTGAAGCTTTCTTT	CAIGATMNTEAFF
TRBV27	TRBJ2-3	.	.	TGTGCCAGCAGATGGAGACAGGCCACAGATACGCAGTATTTT	CASRWRQATDTQYF
TRBV19	TRBJ2-3	.	.	TGTGCCAGTAGGGGGGCGGCCACAGATACGCAGTATTTT	CASRGAATDTQYF
TRBV7-2	TRBJ1-2	.	.	TGTGCCAGCAGCTTAGGGCCTAAACTATATGGCTACACCTTC	CASSLGPKLYGYTF
TRBV7-2	TRBJ1-2	.	.	TGTGCCAGCAGCTCCACCGGGATTCTTTCATATGGCTACACCTTC	CASSSTGILSYGYTF
TRBV29-1	TRBJ1-4	once	.	TGCAGCGTGTTGCCCCAGGCTAATGAAAAACTGTTTTTT	CSVLPQANEKLFF
TRBV27	TRBJ1-4	.	TRBD1	TGTGCCAGCAGTCCCTGGACAGGGGAAGGGGAAAAACTGTTTTTT	CASSPWTGEGEKLFF
TRBV6-5	TRBJ1-2	.	.	TGTGCCAGCAGTCGTCCTTCAATGGGGGACTATGGCTACACCTTC	CASSRPSMGDYGYTF
TRBV6-1	TRBJ1-2	few	.	TGTGCCAGCAGTGAATTAGGGCTTAACTATGGCTACACCTTC	CASSELGLNYGYTF
TRBV5-1	TRBJ2-5	.	TRBD2	TGCGCCAGCAGCCTAGGGACTAGCGGAGAGACCCAGTACTTC	CASSLGTSGETQYF
TRBV6-5	TRBJ1-2	.	.	TGTGCCACCCACGCAGGGTTCGGCTATGGCTACACCTTC	CATHAGFGYGYTF
TRBV6-5	TRBJ1-6	.	.	TGTGCCAGCAGTTGGGGACTGAATTCACCCCTCCACTTT	CASSWGLNSPLHF
TRBV12-5	TRBJ2-3	.	TRBD2	TGTGCTAGTGGTTTGGGGCTAGCGGGAACAGATACGCAGTATTTT	CASGLGLAGTDTQYF
TRBV7-2	TRBJ2-3	.	TRBD2	TGTGCCAGCAGCGCCCGCAAAAAGCGGGGGTACACAGATACGCAGTATTTT	CASSARKKRGYTDTQYF
TRBV27	TRBJ1-1	.	.	TGTGCCAGCAGGGAAGCAGGAGGGAACACTGAAGCTTTCTTT	CASREAGGNTEAFF
TRBV3-1/TRBV3-2	TRBJ1-6	few	.	TGTGCCAGCAGCCTCCCCGAGCTAGAGTCACCCCTCCACTTT	CASSLPELESPLHF
TRBV5-1	TRBJ2-7	.	TRBD1	TGCGCCAGCAGCCCCCTGCAAGGGGGCTTCGAGCAGTACTTC	CASSPLQGGFEQYF
TRBV5-1	TRBJ2-5	.	TRBD2	TGCGCCAGCAGCGTCGGACTAGCGGGAACCCCCGCGCAAGAGACCCAGTACTTC	CASSVGLAGTPAQETQYF
TRBV27	TRBJ1-6	.	TRBD1	TGTGCCAGCAGTTTGGACAGGGGGGTAGGTTCACCCCTCCACTTT	CASSLDRGVGSPLHF
TRBV7-2	TRBJ2-7	.	.	TGTGCCAGCAGTACCTGGGACGGATCCTACGAGCAGTACTTC	CASSTWDGSYEQYF
TRBV5-1	TRBJ2-5	.	.	TGCGCCAGCAGCTTGGGATCACGAGAGACCCAGTACTTC	CASSLGSRETQYF
TRBV28	TRBJ2-2	.	.	TGTGCCAGCAGCCCCGGACAGAACACCGGGGAGCTGTTTTTT	CASSPGQNTGELFF
TRBV18	TRBJ1-4	.	.	TGTGCCAGCTCACCAGAGGGGGCAACTAATGAAAAACTGTTTTTT	CASSPEGATNEKLFF
TRBV7-9	TRBJ1-6	.	.	TGTGCCAGCAGCTTAGACCGGACAGTCACTTTTAATTCACCCCTCCACTTT	CASSLDRTVTFNSPLHF
TRBV1	TRBJ2-3	.	.	TGCACCAGCAGCTTTCCGGGACTAGCGGGAGGGCCCGGATATGATACGCAGTATTTT	CTSSFPGLAGGPGYDTQYF
TRBV18	TRBJ1-3	.	.	TGTGCCAGCTCCGATCCTGGAAACACCATATATTTT	CASSDPGNTIYF
TRBV7-2	TRBJ2-1	.	.	TGTGCCAGCAGCTTAGAGGCGACCTCCTACAATGAGCAGTTCTTC	CASSLEATSYNEQFF
TRBV11-2	TRBJ2-1	.	TRBD2	TGTGCCAGCAGCTCAAAGGGGGGAGCGGGAGATGGTTACAATGAGCAGTTCTTC	CASSSKGGAGDGYNEQFF
TRBV5-1	TRBJ1-1	.	.	TGCGCCAGCAGCGTCAGGGGTCCTCTGAACACTGAAGCTTTCTTT	CASSVRGPLNTEAFF
TRBV12-3/TRBV12-4	TRBJ1-3	.	.	TGTGCCAGCAGTTTAGTGGCAAACACCATATATTTT	CASSLVANTIYF